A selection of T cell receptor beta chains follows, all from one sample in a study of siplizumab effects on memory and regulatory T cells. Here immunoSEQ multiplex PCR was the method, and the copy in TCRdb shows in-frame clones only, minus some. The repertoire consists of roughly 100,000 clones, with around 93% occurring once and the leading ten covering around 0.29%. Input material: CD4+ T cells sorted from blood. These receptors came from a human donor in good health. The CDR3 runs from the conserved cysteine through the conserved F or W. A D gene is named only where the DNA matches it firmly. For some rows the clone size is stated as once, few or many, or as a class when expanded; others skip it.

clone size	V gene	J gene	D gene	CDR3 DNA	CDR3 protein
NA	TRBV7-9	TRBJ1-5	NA	TGTGCCAGCAGCGAAGGGGGTCGAGGGCAGCCCCAGCATTTT	CASSEGGRGQPQHF
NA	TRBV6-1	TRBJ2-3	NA	TGTGCCAGCAGTGACAGGGATCGCACAGATACGCAGTATTTT	CASSDRDRTDTQYF
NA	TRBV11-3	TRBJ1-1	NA	TGTGCCAGCAGCTTAGCCCAAGGATGGAACACTGAAGCTTTCTTT	CASSLAQGWNTEAFF
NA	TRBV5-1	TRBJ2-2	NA	TGCGCCAGCAAAGGGCACGACACCGGGGAGCTGTTTTTT	CASKGHDTGELFF
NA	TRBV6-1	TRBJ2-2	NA	TGTGCCAGCAGTGAAGTGCAGGTTATTGGGGAGCTGTTTTTT	CASSEVQVIGELFF
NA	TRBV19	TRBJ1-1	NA	TGTGCCTCCCTCGGGAGACTTCCGGGCACTGAAGCTTTCTTT	CASLGRLPGTEAFF
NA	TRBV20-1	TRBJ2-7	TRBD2	TGCAGTGCTATAGCGGGAGGTGAGCAGTACTTC	CSAIAGGEQYF
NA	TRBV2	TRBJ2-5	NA	TGTGCCAGCAGTACCCGGGACACCCAAGAGACCCAGTACTTC	CASSTRDTQETQYF
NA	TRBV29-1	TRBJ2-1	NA	TGCAGCGTTGGGCCCGAGCAGTTCTTC	CSVGPEQFF
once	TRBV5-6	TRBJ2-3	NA	TGTGCCAGCATATACGCTGGCACAGATACGCAGTATTTT	CASIYAGTDTQYF
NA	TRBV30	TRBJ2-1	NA	TGTGCCTGGAGTGTAGGGGGGCGGGTGTCCTTCTTC	CAWSVGGRVSFF
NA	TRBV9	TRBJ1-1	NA	TGTGCCAGCAGCGTAGGGAGTCTCGGACTGGGGAACGCTGAAGCTTTCTTT	CASSVGSLGLGNAEAFF
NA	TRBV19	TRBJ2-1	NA	TGTGCCAGTATCGGCTACAATGAGCAGTTCTTC	CASIGYNEQFF
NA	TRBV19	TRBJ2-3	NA	TGTGCCAGTAGTAACGGACTTAGCACAGATACGCAGTATTTT	CASSNGLSTDTQYF
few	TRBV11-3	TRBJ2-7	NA	TGTGCCAGCAGCCCTCGGGAAGGGGACGAGCAGTACTTC	CASSPREGDEQYF
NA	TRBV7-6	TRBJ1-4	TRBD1	TGTGCCAGCAGCCCGAGGACAGGGGGGAATGAAAAACTGTTTTTT	CASSPRTGGNEKLFF
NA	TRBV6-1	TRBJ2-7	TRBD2	TGTGCCAGCACCCGGAACGGGGGAGGGGAGCAGTACTTC	CASTRNGGGEQYF
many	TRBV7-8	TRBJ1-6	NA	TGTGCCAGCAGCTTAGGGCGCGGAACGAGTAATTCACCCCTCCACTTT	CASSLGRGTSNSPLHF
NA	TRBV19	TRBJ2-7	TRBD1	TGTGCCAGCGGGACAGGGTCTTGGTACGAGCAGTACTTC	CASGTGSWYEQYF
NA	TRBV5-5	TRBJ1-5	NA	TGTGCCAGCAGCTTGGACAGGACCTCTAGCAATCAGCCCCAGCATTTT	CASSLDRTSSNQPQHF
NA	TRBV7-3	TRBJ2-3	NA	TGTGCCAGCAGCGATACTTCTATCGGTACGCAGTATTTT	CASSDTSIGTQYF
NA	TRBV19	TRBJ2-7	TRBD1	TGTGCCAGTAGGGAAATCGGGACAGGGTACTACGAGCAGTACTTC	CASREIGTGYYEQYF
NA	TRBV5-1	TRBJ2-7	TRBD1	TGCGCCAGCAGCTTGGCCAGTGACAGGGCCTACGAGCAGTACTTC	CASSLASDRAYEQYF
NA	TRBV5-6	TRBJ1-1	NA	TGTGCCAGCAGCCTGGAAAGTACTTACACTGAAGCTTTCTTT	CASSLESTYTEAFF
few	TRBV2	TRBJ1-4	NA	TGTGCCAGCTCAGGGGCACCCGCTAATGAAAAACTGTTTTTT	CASSGAPANEKLFF
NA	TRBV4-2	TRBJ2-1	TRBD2	TGTGCCAGCAGCCAAGATCCTAGCGGGAGTACCTACAATGAGCAGTTCTTC	CASSQDPSGSTYNEQFF